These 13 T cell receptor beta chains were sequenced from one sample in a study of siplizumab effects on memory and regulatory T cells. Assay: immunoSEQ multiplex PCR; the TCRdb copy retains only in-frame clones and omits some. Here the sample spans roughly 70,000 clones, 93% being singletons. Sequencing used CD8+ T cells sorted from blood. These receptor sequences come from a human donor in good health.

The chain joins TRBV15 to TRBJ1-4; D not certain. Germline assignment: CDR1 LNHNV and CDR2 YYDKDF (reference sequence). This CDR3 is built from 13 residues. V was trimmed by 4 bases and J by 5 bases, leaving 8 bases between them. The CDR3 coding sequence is TGTGCCACCAGCAACCGCGAGAATGAAAAACTGTTTTTT. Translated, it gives CATSNRENEKLFF.

The CDR3 region is CASSPGAGGDTIYF. CDR3 in DNA: TGTGCCAGCTCACCTGGGGCTGGAGGAGACACCATATATTTT. V usage is TRBV18 and J usage is TRBJ1-3, with TRBD1 as a possible D gene (5 bases). Germline V lookup: CDR1 KGHSH, CDR2 LQKENI. V lost 3 bases to trimming and J lost 8 bases, with 14 bases between them. CDR3 length: 14 amino acids.

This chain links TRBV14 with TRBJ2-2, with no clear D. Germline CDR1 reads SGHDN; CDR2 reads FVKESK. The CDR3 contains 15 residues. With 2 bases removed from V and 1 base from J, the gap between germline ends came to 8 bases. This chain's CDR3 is CASSQMRLNTGELFF. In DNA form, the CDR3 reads TGTGCCAGCAGCCAAATGCGACTGAACACCGGGGAGCTGTTTTTT.

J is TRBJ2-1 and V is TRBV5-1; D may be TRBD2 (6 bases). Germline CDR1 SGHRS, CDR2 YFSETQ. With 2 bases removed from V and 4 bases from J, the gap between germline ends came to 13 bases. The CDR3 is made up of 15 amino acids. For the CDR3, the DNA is TGCGCCAGCAGCTTCGTAACTAGCCCTTACAATGAGCAGTTCTTC. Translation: CASSFVTSPYNEQFF.

The CDR3 loop reads CSVEGLGGGELFF. CDR3 bases: TGCAGCGTTGAAGGGTTGGGGGGCGGGGAGCTGTTTTTT. J is TRBJ2-2 and V is TRBV29-1; TRBD2 might be the D (6 bases). Trimming took off 1 base at V and 7 bases at J, with 10 bases between the two ends. This CDR3 comprises 13 residues. Germline V gene sequence: CDR1 SQVTM, CDR2 ANQGSEA.

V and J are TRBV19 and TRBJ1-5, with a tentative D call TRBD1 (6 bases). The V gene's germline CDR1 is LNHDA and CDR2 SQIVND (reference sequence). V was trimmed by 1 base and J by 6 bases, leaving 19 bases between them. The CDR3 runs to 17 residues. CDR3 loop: CASSIASRQAAAQPQHF. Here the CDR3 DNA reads TGTGCCAGTAGTATAGCCTCAAGACAGGCGGCGGCTCAGCCCCAGCATTTT.

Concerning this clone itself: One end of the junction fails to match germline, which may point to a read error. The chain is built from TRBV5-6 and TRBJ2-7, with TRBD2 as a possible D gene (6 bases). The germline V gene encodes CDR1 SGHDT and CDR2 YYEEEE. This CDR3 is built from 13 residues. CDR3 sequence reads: CASSFGSSDEQYF. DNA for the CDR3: TGTGCCAGCAGCTTCGGGAGCTCCGACGAGCAGTACTTC.

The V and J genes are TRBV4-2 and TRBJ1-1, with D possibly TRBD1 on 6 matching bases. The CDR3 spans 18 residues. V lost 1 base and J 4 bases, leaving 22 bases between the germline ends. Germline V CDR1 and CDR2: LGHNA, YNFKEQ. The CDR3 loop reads CASSQGQGNGGGGTEAFF. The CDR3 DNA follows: TGTGCCAGCAGCCAAGGCCAGGGGAATGGGGGCGGGGGCACTGAAGCTTTCTTT.

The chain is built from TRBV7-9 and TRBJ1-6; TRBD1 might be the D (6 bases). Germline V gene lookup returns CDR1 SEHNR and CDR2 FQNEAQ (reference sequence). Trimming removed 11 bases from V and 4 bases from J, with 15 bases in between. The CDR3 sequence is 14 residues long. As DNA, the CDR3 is TGTGCCTACGACGAGGGGGAATATAATTCACCCCTCCACTTT. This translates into CAYDEGEYNSPLHF. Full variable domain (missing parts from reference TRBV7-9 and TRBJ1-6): DTGVSQNPRHKITKRGQNVTFRCDPISEHNRLYWYRQTLGQGPEFLTYFQNEAQLEKSRLLSDRFSAERPKGSFSTLEIQRTEQGDSAMYLCAYDEGEYNSPLHFGNGTRLTVT.

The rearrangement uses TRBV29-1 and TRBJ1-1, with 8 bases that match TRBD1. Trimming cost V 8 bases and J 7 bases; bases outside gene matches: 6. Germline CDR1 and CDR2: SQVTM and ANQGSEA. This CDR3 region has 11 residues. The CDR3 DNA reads TGCAGCCTCCAGGGGGCAGGTGAAGCTTTCTTT. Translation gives CSLQGAGEAFF.

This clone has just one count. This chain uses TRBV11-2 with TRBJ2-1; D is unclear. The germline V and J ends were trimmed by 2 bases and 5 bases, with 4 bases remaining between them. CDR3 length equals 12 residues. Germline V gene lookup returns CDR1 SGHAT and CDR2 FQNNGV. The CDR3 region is CASSLRHNEQFF. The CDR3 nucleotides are TGTGCCAGCAGCTTACGCCACAATGAGCAGTTCTTC.

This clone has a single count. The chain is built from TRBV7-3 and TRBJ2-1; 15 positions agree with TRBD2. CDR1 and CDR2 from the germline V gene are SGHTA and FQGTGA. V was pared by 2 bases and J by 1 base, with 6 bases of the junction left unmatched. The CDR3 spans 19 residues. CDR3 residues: CASSLDPGLAGGSYNEQFF. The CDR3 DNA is TGTGCCAGCAGCTTAGATCCGGGACTAGCGGGGGGATCCTACAATGAGCAGTTCTTC.

The CDR3 nucleotides are TGTGCCAGCAGCTTGGGTGTCGGGACAGAAGCTTTCTTT. Its protein product is CASSLGVGTEAFF. The gene calls are TRBV5-6 and TRBJ1-1, with D possibly TRBD1 on 6 matching bases. Germline V gene data show CDR1 as SGHDT and CDR2 as YYEEEE. This CDR3 region has 13 residues. V lost 0 bases, J lost 8 bases, and 11 bases lay in between.